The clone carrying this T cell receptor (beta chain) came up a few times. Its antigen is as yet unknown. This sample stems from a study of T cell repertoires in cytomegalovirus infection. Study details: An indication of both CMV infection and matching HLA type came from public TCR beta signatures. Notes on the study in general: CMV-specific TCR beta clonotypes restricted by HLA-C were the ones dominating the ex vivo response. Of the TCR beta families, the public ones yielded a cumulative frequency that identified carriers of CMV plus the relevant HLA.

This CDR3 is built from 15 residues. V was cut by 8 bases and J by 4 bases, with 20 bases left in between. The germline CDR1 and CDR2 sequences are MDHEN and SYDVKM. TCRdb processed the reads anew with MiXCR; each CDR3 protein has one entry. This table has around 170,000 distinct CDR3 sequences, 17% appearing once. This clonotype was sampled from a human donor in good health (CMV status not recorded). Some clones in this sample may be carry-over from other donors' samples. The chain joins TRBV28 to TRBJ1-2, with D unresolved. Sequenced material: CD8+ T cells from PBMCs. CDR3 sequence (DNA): TGTGCCAGCTCCCTACCTCCCGGGGTAATCTATGGCTACACCTTC. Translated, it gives CASSLPPGVIYGYTF.